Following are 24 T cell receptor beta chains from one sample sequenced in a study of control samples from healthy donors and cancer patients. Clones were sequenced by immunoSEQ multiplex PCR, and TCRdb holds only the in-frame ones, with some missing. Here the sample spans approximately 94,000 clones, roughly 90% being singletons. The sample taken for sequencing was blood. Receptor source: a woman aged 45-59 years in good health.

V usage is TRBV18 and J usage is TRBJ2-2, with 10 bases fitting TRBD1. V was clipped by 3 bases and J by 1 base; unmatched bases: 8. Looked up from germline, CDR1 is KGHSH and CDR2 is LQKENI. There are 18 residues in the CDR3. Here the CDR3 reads CASSPKTGGAWNTGELFF. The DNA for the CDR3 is TGTGCCAGCTCACCTAAGACAGGGGGCGCTTGGAACACCGGGGAGCTGTTTTTT.

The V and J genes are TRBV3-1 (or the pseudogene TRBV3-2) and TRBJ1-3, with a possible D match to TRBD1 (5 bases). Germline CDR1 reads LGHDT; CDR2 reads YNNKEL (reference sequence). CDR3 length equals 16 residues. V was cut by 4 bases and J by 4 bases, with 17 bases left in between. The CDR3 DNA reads TGTGCCAGCAGCCCCCGGGTTAGAGGGGTCGGAAACACCATATATTTT. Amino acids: CASSPRVRGVGNTIYF.

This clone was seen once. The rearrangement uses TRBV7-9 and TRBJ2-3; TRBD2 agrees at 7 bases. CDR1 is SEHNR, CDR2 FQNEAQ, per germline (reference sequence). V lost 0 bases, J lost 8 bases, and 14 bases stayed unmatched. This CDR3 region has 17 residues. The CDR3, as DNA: TGTGCCAGCAGCTTAGCGGGAGGGACGCCATCCCCGGGTACGCAGTATTTT. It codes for CASSLAGGTPSPGTQYF.

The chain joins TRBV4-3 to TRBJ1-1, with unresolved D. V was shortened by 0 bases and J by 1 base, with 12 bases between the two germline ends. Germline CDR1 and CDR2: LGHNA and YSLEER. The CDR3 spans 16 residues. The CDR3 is CASSQDVGQENTEAFF. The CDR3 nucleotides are TGCGCCAGCAGCCAAGATGTTGGGCAGGAGAACACTGAAGCTTTCTTT.

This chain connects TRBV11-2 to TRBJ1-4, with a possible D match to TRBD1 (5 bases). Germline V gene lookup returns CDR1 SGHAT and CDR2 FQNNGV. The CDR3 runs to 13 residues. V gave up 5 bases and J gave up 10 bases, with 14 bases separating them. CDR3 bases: TGTGCCAGCAGCCCTAGCGAGGGGCGAAAACTGTTTTTT. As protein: CASSPSEGRKLFF.

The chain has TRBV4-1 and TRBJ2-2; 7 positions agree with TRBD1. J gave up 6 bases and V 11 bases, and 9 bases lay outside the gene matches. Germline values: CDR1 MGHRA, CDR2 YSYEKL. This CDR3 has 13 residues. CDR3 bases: TGCGCCTCAATGACAGGGAATTCCGGGGAGCTGTTTTTT. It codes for CASMTGNSGELFF.

Written as DNA, the CDR3 is TGTGCCAGCAGCTTCGGCGGGGGCACAGATACGCAGTATTTT. Residues: CASSFGGGTDTQYF. V and J are TRBV7-9 and TRBJ2-3, with D possibly matching TRBD2 (6 bases). CDR3 length equals 14 residues. Germline loops: CDR1 SEHNR, CDR2 FQNEAQ (reference sequence). The germline V and J ends were trimmed by 3 bases and 1 base, with 8 bases remaining between them.

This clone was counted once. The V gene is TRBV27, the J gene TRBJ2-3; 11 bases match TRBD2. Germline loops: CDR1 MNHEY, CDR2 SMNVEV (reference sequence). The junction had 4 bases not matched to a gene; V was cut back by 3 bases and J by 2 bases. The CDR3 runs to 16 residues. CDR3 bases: TGTGCCAGCAGTTTCCTGACTAGCGGGGTCACAGATACGCAGTATTTT. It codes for CASSFLTSGVTDTQYF.

CDR3 DNA: TGTGCCAGTAGTATCGACGGGAACTATGGCTACACCTTC. Its protein is CASSIDGNYGYTF. The chain has TRBV19 and TRBJ1-2; D gene unclear. The germline V gene encodes CDR1 LNHDA and CDR2 SQIVND (reference sequence). CDR3 size: 13 residues. V was shortened by 3 bases and J by 2 bases, with 7 bases between the two germline ends.

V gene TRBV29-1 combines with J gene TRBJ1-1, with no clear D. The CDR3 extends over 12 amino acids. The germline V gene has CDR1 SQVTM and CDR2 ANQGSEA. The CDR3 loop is CTFKTPNTEAFF. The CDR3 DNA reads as TGCACATTTAAAACTCCGAACACTGAAGCTTTCTTT.

The CDR3 DNA reads TGTGCCAGCAGAAAAGACAGGGTAGTTACACCCCTCCACTTT. It is translated as CASRKDRVVTPLHF. The gene calls are TRBV6-5 and TRBJ1-6; 7 bases map to TRBD1. The germline gives CDR1 MNHEY, CDR2 SVGAGI. The ends lost 6 bases at V and 11 bases at J; junction bases unmatched: 10. The CDR3 spans 14 residues.

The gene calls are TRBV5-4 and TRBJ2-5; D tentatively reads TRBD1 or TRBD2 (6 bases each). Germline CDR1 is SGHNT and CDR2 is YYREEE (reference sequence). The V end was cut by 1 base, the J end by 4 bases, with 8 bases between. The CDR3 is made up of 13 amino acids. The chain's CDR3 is CASSLKGGETQYF. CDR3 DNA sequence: TGTGCCAGCAGCTTGAAGGGGGGAGAGACCCAGTACTTC.

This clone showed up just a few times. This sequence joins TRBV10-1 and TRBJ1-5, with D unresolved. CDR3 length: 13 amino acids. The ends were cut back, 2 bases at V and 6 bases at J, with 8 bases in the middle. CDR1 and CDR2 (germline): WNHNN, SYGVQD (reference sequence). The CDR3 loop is CASSETVGQPQHF. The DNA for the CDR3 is TGCGCCAGCAGTGAGACAGTGGGTCAGCCCCAGCATTTT.

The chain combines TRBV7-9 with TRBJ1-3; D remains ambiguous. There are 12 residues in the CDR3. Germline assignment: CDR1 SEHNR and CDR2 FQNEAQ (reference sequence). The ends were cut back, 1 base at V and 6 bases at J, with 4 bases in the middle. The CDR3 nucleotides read TGTGCCAGCAGCTTAGTATTAAACACCATATATTTT. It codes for CASSLVLNTIYF.

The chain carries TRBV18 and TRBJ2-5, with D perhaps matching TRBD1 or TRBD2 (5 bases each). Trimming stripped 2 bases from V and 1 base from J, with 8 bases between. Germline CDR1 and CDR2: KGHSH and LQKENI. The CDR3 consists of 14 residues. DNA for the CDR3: TGTGCCAGCTCACCAGGGGCGGGCCAAGAGACCCAGTACTTC. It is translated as CASSPGAGQETQYF.

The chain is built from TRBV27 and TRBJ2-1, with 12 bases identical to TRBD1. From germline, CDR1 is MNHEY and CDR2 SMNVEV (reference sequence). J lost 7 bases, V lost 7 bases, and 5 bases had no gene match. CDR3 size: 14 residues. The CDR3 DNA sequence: TGTGCCAGCACGGGACAGGGGGCGGTAAATGAGCAGTTCTTC. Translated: CASTGQGAVNEQFF.

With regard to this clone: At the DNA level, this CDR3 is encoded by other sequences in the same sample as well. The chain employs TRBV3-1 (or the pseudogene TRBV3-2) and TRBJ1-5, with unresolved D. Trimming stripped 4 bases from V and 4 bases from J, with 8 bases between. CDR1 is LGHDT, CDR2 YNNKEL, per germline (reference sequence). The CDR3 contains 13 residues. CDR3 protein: CASSLGWNQPQHF. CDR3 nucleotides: TGTGCCAGCAGCCTTGGCTGGAATCAGCCCCAGCATTTT.

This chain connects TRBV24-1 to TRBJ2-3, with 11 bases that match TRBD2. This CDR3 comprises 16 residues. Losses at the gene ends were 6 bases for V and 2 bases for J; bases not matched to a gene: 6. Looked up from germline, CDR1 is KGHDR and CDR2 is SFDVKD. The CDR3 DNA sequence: TGTGCCACCAGTAGTTCGACTAGCGGGGTCACAGATACGCAGTATTTT. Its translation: CATSSSTSGVTDTQYF.

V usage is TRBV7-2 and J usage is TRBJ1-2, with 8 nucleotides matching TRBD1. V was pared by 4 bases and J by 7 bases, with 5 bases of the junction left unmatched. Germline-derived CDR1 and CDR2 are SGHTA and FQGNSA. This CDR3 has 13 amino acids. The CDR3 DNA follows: TGTGCCAGCAGCTCAGGGGGCGGTGGTGGCTACACCTTC. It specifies CASSSGGGGGYTF.

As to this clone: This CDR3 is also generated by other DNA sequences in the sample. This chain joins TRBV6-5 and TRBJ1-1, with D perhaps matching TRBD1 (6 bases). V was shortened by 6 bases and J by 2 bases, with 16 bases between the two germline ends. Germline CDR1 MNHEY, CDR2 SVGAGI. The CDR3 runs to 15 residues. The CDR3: CASRSGGGGNTEAFF. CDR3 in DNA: TGTGCCAGCAGATCCGGGGGGGGCGGTAACACTGAAGCTTTCTTT.

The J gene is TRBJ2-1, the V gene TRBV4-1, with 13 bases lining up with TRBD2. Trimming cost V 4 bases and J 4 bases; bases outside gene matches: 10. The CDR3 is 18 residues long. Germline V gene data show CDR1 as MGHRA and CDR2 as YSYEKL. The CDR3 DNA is TGCGCCAGCAGCCCCCTCCGGACTAGCGGGGGCTCATACAATGAGCAGTTCTTC. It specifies CASSPLRTSGGSYNEQFF.

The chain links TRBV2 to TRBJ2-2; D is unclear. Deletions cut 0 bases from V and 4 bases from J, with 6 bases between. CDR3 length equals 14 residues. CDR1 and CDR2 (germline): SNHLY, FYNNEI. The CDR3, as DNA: TGTGCCAGCAGTGAAGCGCTGGGCACCGGGGAGCTGTTTTTT. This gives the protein CASSEALGTGELFF.

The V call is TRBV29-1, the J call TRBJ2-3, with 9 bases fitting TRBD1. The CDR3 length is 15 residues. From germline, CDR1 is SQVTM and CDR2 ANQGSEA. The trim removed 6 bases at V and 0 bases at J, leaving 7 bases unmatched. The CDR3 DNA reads TGCAGCGTAATCCTGGGACAGGGCAGCACAGATACGCAGTATTTT. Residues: CSVILGQGSTDTQYF.

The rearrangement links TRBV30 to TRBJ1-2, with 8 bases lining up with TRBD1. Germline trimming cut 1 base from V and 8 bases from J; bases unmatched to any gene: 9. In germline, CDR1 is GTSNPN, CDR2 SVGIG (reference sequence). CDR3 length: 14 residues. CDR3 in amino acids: CAWSGGRGRYGYTF. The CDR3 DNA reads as TGTGCCTGGAGTGGTGGCAGGGGGCGTTACGGCTACACCTTC. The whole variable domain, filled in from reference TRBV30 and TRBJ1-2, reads SQTIHQWPATLVQPVGSPLSLECTVEGTSNPNLYWYRQAAGRGLQLLFYSVGIGQISSEVPQNLSASRPQDRQFILSSKKLLLSDSGFYLCAWSGGRGRYGYTFGSGTRLTVV.